This T cell receptor beta chain was documented in a study of beta chain features in type 1 diabetes. Sequenced material consisted of expressed TCRB transcripts (all of the isolated RNA was reverse transcribed). There were some 3.6 million reads on average in the naive, central memory and regulatory T cell samples. Sequencing was performed with immunoSEQ multiplex PCR; in TCRdb, only in-frame clones are kept and a portion is missing. The sample gives about 400,000 clones, 10% to 15% of which show up once; 0.017% is in the top ten. The sequenced sample was naive CD4+ T cells from blood. The TCR originated in a man between 18 and 29 years old in good health.

For the CDR3, the DNA is TGTGCCAGCTCACCGGGGGCGGAACTAAGCACAGATACGCAGTATTTT. Amino acids: CASSPGAELSTDTQYF. The V call is TRBV18, the J call TRBJ2-3, with D possibly matching TRBD1 (6 bases). From germline, CDR1 is KGHSH and CDR2 LQKENI. Trimming left V 3 bases short and J 0 bases short, with 13 bases between. The CDR3 covers 16 residues.